These 17 T cell receptor beta chains were sequenced from one sample in a study of blood T cell repertoires in COVID-19. Some clones are missing from TCRdb's copy, which holds only in-frame ones; the method was immunoSEQ multiplex PCR. The data contain some 45,000 clones, around 80% of them singletons. The sample was peripheral blood. All receptors derive from a human donor in a cohort sampled during active COVID-19.

The J gene is TRBJ2-1, the V gene TRBV10-3, with 11 bases that match TRBD2. The V gene end was trimmed by 3 bases and the J gene end by 7 bases; junction bases not matched to a gene: 5. Looked up from germline, CDR1 is ENHRY and CDR2 is SYGVKD. This CDR3 comprises 15 residues. In nucleotides, the CDR3 is TGTGCCATCAGTGATTCTCTAGCGGGAGGTAATGAGCAGTTCTTC. Its translation: CAISDSLAGGNEQFF.

This clone appeared a single time. J is TRBJ2-2 and V is TRBV19, with D tentatively TRBD2 (6 bases). This CDR3 has 16 amino acids. V lost 4 bases and J lost 7, with 19 bases in between. Germline loops: CDR1 LNHDA, CDR2 SQIVND (reference sequence). DNA of the CDR3: TGTGCCAGTAGTACCCTCGCTACGGGAGCGCTCGGGGAGCTGTTTTTT. This translates into CASSTLATGALGELFF.

The chain joins TRBV9 to TRBJ2-2, with TRBD2 matching 13 bases. CDR1 is SGDLS and CDR2 is YYNGEE in the germline V gene. The CDR3 totals 19 residues. J was trimmed by 2 bases and V by 6 bases; bases with no gene match: 13. The CDR3, as DNA: TGTGCCAGCACCCGTAGTATAACTAGCGGGAGGGCCAACACCGGGGAGCTGTTTTTT. Residues: CASTRSITSGRANTGELFF.

This chain connects TRBV11-3 to TRBJ2-7; D is perhaps TRBD2 (6 bases). The germline V gene has CDR1 SGHNT and CDR2 YENEEA. Trimming pared 5 bases from V and 2 bases from J, leaving 13 bases between. This CDR3 comprises 14 residues. The CDR3 region has the DNA TGTGCCAGCAGCCCTCGGACTAAGCCCTACGAGCAGTACTTC. This gives the protein CASSPRTKPYEQYF.

The chain combines TRBV27 with TRBJ1-4; the D is unclear. The V end was cut by 6 bases, the J end by 1 base, with 12 bases between. The CDR3 consists of 15 residues. Germline loops: CDR1 MNHEY, CDR2 SMNVEV (reference sequence). The CDR3 is CASRVGSGTNEKLFF. CDR3 in DNA: TGTGCCAGCAGGGTCGGCAGCGGAACTAATGAAAAACTGTTTTTT.

V usage is TRBV9 and J usage is TRBJ2-3, with a possible D match to TRBD1 (6 bases). CDR1 and CDR2 (germline): SGDLS, YYNGEE. This CDR3 is built from 11 residues. V was pared by 4 bases and J by 6 bases, with 6 bases between. CDR3 DNA: TGTGCCAGCAGCAGGGGGGATACGCAGTATTTT. This sequence encodes CASSRGDTQYF.

This chain connects TRBV7-2 to TRBJ1-6; weak D call: TRBD1 (5 bases). V was clipped by 1 base and J by 6 bases, with 10 bases between them. CDR3 size: 15 residues. Germline CDR1 reads SGHTA; CDR2 reads FQGNSA. CDR3 protein: CASSLGGGSNSPLHF. The CDR3 coding sequence is TGTGCCAGCAGCTTAGGGGGGGGGTCTAATTCACCCCTCCACTTT.

This clone was observed a few times. V is TRBV10-2 and J is TRBJ1-2, with a weak D call TRBD1 (5 bases). V was trimmed by 0 bases and J by 12 bases, leaving 14 bases between them. Germline CDR1 WSHSY, CDR2 SAAADI. The CDR3 runs to 13 residues. Here the CDR3 reads CASSESRGFIDTF. CDR3 nucleotides: TGCGCCAGCAGTGAGTCTCGGGGGTTTATTGACACCTTC.

V gene TRBV28 combines with J gene TRBJ2-7; TRBD1 aligns across 7 bases. The ends lost 5 bases at V and 3 bases at J; junction bases unmatched: 16. The CDR3 has 17 residues. Germline V lookup: CDR1 MDHEN, CDR2 SYDVKM. Written as DNA, the CDR3 is TGTGCCAGCAGTCTGTTAGGTGGGACAGAAAATTTCTACGAGCAGTACTTC. Encoded protein: CASSLLGGTENFYEQYF.

J is TRBJ2-5 and V is TRBV27; D might be TRBD1 (6 bases). Germline loops: CDR1 MNHEY, CDR2 SMNVEV (reference sequence). Trimming removed 4 bases from V and 1 base from J, with 13 bases in between. The CDR3 length is 15 residues. The chain's CDR3 is CASSWGPGSQETQYF. The CDR3 nucleotides are TGTGCCAGCAGTTGGGGGCCAGGGTCCCAAGAGACCCAGTACTTC.

The V gene is TRBV5-1, the J gene TRBJ2-1; TRBD2 is a possible D gene (6 bases). Germline CDR1 SGHRS, CDR2 YFSETQ. V lost 0 bases and J 5 bases, leaving 12 bases between the germline ends. The CDR3 sequence is 15 residues long. The CDR3: CASSLGVTRDNEQFF. In DNA, the CDR3 is TGCGCCAGCAGCTTGGGGGTGACTAGGGACAATGAGCAGTTCTTC.

The J gene is TRBJ2-3, the V gene TRBV12-3 or TRBV12-4; perhaps TRBD2 as D (5 bases). Trimming left V 2 bases short and J 4 bases short, with 7 bases between. This CDR3 region has 13 residues. CDR3: CASSLSGADTQYF. The CDR3 DNA reads as TGTGCCAGCAGTTTATCCGGGGCAGATACGCAGTATTTT.

The chain is built from TRBV5-1 and TRBJ1-6; 11 positions match TRBD1. Germline lookup yields CDR1 SGHRS and CDR2 YFSETQ. This CDR3 spans 16 amino acids. J gave up 7 bases and V 4 bases, and 7 bases lay outside the gene matches. CDR3 sequence reads: CASSPGTGGQNSPLHF. The CDR3 DNA follows: TGCGCCAGCAGCCCCGGGACAGGGGGGCAAAATTCACCCCTCCACTTT.

V and J are TRBV11-2 and TRBJ2-5, with D possibly being TRBD1 (6 bases). The V gene's germline CDR1 is SGHAT and CDR2 FQNNGV. This CDR3 spans 12 amino acids. V dropped 5 bases and J dropped 5 bases, with 9 bases sitting between them. The CDR3 here is CASSPDSETQYF. CDR3 nucleotides: TGTGCCAGCAGCCCGGACAGTGAGACCCAGTACTTC.

The chain joins TRBV5-4 to TRBJ2-5; 10 bases align to TRBD2. Germline CDR1 and CDR2: SGHNT and YYREEE (reference sequence). With V trimmed by 3 bases and J by 4 bases, 6 bases remained unmatched. The CDR3 is 15 amino acids. The CDR3 DNA sequence: TGTGCCAGCAGCTCACCCCTAGCGGGAGTAGAGACCCAGTACTTC. Encoded protein: CASSSPLAGVETQYF.

The chain recombines TRBV18 with TRBJ2-5; D is possibly TRBD2 (5 bases). The ends were cut back, 2 bases at V and 5 bases at J, with 12 bases in the middle. The CDR3 spans 14 residues. Germline CDR1 KGHSH, CDR2 LQKENI. DNA for the CDR3: TGTGCCAGCTCACCATCTAGCTGGTATGAGACCCAGTACTTC. This codes for CASSPSSWYETQYF.

V is TRBV7-2 and J is TRBJ2-1, with no clear D. Trimming left V 3 bases short and J 4 bases short, with 10 bases between. Germline V gene data show CDR1 as SGHTA and CDR2 as FQGNSA. The CDR3 has 14 residues. This CDR3 reads CASSFFNLYNEQFF. In nucleotides, the CDR3 is TGTGCCAGCAGCTTCTTTAACCTATACAATGAGCAGTTCTTC. Looking up the rest from reference TRBV7-2 and TRBJ2-1 gives the full variable domain: GAGVSQSPSNKVTEKGKDVELRCDPISGHTALYWYRQSLGQGLEFLIYFQGNSAPDKSGLPSDRFSAERTGGSVSTLTIQRTQQEDSAVYLCASSFFNLYNEQFFGPGTRLTVL.